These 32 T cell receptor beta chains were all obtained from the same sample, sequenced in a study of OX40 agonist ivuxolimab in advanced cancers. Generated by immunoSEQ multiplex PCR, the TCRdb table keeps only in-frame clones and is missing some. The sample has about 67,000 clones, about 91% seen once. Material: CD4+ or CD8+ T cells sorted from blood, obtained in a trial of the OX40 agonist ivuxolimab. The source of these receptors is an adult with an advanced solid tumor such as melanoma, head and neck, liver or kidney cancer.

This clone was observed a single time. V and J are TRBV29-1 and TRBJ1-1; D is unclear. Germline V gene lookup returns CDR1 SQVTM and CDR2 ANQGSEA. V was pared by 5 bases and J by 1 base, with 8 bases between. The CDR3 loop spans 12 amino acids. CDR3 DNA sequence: TGCAGCGTTTGGGTGGGGAACACTGAAGCTTTCTTT. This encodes CSVWVGNTEAFF.

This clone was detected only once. Here the CDR3 reads CASRGDRGPYQPQHF. The CDR3 DNA sequence: TGTGCCAGCAGAGGGGACAGGGGTCCATATCAGCCCCAGCATTTT. The rearrangement uses TRBV6-1 and TRBJ1-5, with TRBD1 matching over 10 bases. CDR1 is MNHNS, CDR2 SASEGT, per germline. V lost 6 bases and J lost 5; bases outside the gene matches: 7. This CDR3 spans 15 amino acids.

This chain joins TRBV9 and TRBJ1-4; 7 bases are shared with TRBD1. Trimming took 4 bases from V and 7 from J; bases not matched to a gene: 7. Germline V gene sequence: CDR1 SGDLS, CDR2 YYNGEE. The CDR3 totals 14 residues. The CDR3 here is CASSRDSAFEKLFF. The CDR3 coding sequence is TGTGCCAGCAGCAGGGACAGTGCCTTTGAAAAACTGTTTTTT.

CDR3 sequence (DNA): TGTGCCAGCAGCTCGGACGTCGTCTACGAGCAGTACTTC. It specifies CASSSDVVYEQYF. The chain joins TRBV6-1 to TRBJ2-7; D unresolved. The CDR3 contains 13 residues. Trimming shortened V by 6 bases and J by 3 bases, and 12 bases separated the two germline ends. Germline values: CDR1 MNHNS, CDR2 SASEGT.

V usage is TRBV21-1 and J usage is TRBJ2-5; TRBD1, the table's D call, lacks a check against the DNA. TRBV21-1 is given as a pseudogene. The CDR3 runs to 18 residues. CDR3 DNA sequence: TGTGCCAGCAGCAAAGGGCCCCGGGACACGAGGTACCAAGAGACCCAGTACTTC. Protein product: CASSKGPRDTRYQETQYF.

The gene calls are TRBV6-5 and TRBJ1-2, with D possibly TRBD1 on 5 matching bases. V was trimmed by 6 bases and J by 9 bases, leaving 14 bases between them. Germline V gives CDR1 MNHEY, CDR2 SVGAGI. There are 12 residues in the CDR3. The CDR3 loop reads CASSYRGGSYTF. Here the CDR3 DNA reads TGTGCCAGCAGCTACCGGGGGGGTAGCTACACCTTC.

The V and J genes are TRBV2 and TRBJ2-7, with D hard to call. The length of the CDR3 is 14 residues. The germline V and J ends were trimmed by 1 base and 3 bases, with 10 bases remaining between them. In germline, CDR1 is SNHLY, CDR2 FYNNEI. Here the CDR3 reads CASSEVDGDYEQYF. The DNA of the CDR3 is TGTGCCAGCAGTGAAGTGGACGGCGACTACGAGCAGTACTTC.

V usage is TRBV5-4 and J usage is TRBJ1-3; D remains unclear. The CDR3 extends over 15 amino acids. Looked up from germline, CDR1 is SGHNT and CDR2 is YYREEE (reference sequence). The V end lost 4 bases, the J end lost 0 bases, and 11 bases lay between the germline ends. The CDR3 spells CASSQRSDSGNTIYF. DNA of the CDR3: TGTGCCAGCAGCCAACGGTCAGACTCTGGAAACACCATATATTTT.

This chain's CDR3 is CASSYPRGSGVYEQYF. Here the CDR3 DNA reads TGTGCCAGCAGTTACCCAAGGGGTTCGGGGGTATACGAGCAGTACTTC. V is TRBV6-6 and J is TRBJ2-7; weak D call: TRBD2 (6 bases). Trimming pared 2 bases from V and 4 bases from J, leaving 18 bases between. CDR1 is MNHNY, CDR2 SVGAGI, per germline (reference sequence). CDR3 length equals 16 residues.

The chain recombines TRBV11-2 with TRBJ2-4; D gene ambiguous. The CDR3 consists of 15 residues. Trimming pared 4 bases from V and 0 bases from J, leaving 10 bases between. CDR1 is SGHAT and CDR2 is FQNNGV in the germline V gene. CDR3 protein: CASSSDWVAKNIQYF. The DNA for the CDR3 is TGTGCCAGCAGCTCCGATTGGGTAGCCAAAAACATTCAGTACTTC.

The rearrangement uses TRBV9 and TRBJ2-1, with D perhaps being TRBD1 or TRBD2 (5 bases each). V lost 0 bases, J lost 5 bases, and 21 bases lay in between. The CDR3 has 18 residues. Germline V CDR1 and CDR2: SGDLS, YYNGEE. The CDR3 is CASSVGGVTVAPNNEQFF. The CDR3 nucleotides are TGTGCCAGCAGCGTAGGGGGAGTGACAGTGGCTCCCAACAATGAGCAGTTCTTC.

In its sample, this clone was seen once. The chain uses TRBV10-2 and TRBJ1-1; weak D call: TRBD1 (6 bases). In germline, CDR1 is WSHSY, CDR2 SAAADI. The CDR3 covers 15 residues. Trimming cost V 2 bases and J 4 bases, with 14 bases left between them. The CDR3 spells CASSELPGVGTEAFF. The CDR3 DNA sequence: TGCGCCAGCAGTGAGCTCCCAGGGGTGGGCACTGAAGCTTTCTTT.

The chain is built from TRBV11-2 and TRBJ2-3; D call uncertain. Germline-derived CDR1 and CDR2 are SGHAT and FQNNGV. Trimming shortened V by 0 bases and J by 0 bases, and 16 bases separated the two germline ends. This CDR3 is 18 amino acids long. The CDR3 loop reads CASSLELAVWGSTDTQYF. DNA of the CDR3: TGTGCCAGCAGCTTAGAGCTGGCTGTCTGGGGAAGCACAGATACGCAGTATTTT.

In DNA, the CDR3 is TGCAGCGTTGGGACCGCGAACACTGAAGCTTTCTTT. Its protein product is CSVGTANTEAFF. The chain carries TRBV29-1 and TRBJ1-1; no firm D call. CDR3 size: 12 residues. Trimming removed 4 bases from V and 1 base from J, with 7 bases in between. The germline V gene has CDR1 SQVTM and CDR2 ANQGSEA.

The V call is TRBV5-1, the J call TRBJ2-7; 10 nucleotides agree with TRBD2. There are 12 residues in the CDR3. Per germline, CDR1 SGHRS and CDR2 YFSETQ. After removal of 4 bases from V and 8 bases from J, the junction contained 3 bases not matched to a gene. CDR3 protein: CASSGTSAKQYF. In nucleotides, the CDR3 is TGCGCCAGCAGCGGGACTAGCGCGAAGCAGTACTTC. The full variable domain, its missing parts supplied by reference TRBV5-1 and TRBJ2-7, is KAGVTQTPRYLIKTRGQQVTLSCSPISGHRSVSWYQQTPGQGLQFLFEYFSETQRNKGNFPGRFSGRQFSNSRSEMNVSTLELGDSALYLCASSGTSAKQYFGPGTRLTVT.

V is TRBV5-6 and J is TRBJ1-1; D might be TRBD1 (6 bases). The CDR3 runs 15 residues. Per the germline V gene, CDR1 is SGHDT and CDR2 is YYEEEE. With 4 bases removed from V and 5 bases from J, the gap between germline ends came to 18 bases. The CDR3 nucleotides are TGTGCCAGCAGCCCGATAGGGGGGGGCAAGACTGAAGCTTTCTTT. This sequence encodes CASSPIGGGKTEAFF.

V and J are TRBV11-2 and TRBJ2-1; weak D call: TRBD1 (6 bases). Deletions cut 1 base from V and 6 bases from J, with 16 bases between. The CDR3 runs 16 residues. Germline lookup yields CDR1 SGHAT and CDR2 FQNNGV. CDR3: CASSLVGGTRLNEQFF. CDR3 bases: TGTGCCAGCAGCTTAGTAGGGGGTACTAGACTCAATGAGCAGTTCTTC.

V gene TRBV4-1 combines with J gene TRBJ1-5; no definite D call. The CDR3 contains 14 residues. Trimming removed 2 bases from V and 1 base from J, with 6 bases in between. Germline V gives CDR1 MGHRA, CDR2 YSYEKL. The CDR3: CASSQINSNQPQHF. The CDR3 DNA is TGCGCCAGCAGCCAAATCAACAGCAATCAGCCCCAGCATTTT.

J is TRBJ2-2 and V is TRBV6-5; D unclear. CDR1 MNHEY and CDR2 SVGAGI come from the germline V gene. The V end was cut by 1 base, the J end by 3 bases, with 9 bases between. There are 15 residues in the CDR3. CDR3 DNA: TGTGCCAGCAGTTACTATTCCCCCGACACCGGGGAGCTGTTTTTT. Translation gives CASSYYSPDTGELFF.

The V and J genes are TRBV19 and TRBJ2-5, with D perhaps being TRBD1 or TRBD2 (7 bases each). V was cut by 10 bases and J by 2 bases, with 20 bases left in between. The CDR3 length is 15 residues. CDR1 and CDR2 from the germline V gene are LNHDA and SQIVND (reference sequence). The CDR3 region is CATRSGQGGQETQYF. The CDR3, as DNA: TGTGCCACGAGGTCCGGGCAGGGGGGGCAAGAGACCCAGTACTTC.

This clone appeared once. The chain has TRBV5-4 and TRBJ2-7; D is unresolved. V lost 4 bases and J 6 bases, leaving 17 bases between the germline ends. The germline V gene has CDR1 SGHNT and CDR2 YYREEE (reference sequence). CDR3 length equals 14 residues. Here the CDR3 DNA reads TGTGCCAGCAGCCTGCAGGACCCAATCCGCGAGCAGTACTTC. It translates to CASSLQDPIREQYF.

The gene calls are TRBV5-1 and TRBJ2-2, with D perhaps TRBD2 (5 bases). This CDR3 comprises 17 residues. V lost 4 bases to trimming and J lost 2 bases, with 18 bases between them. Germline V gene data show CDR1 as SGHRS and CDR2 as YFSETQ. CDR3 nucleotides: TGCGCCAGCAGCCTTGGATCCGGGATAATCAACACCGGGGAGCTGTTTTTT. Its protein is CASSLGSGIINTGELFF.

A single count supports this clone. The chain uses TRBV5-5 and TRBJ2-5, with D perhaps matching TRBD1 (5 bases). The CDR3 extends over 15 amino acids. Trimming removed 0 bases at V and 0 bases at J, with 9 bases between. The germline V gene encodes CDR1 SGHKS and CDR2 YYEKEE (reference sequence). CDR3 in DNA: TGTGCCAGCAGCTTGGTCCCCAGGGACCAAGAGACCCAGTACTTC. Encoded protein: CASSLVPRDQETQYF.

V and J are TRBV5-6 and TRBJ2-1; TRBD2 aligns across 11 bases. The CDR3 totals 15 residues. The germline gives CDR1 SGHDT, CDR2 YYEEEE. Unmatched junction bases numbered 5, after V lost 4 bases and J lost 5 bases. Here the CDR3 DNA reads TGTGCCAGCAGCAGTAGCGGGAGGGCCGACAATGAGCAGTTCTTC. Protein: CASSSSGRADNEQFF. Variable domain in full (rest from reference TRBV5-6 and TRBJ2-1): DAGVTQSPTHLIKTRGQQVTLRCSPKSGHDTVSWYQQALGQGPQFIFQYYEEEERQRGNFPDRFSGHQFPNYSSELNVNALLLGDSALYLCASSSSGRADNEQFFGPGTRLTVL.

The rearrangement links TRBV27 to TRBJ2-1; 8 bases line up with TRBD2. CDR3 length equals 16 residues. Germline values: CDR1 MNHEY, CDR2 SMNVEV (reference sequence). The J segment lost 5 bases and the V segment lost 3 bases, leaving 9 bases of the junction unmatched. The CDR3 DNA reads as TGTGCCAGCAGTTTCCTTCTAGCGGGTAATCACAATGAGCAGTTCTTC. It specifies CASSFLLAGNHNEQFF.

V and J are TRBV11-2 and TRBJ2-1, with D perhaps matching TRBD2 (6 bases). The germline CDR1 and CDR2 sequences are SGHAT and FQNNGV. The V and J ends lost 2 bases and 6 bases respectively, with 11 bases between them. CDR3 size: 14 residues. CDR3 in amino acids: CASSLKQGGNEQFF. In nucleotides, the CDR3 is TGTGCCAGCAGCTTAAAGCAGGGAGGCAATGAGCAGTTCTTC.

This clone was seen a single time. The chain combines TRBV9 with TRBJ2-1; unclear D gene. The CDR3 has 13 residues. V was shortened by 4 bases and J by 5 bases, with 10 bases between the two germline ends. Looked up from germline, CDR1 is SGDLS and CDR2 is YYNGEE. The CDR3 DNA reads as TGTGCCAGCAGCTCCGCCGGACACAATGAGCAGTTCTTC. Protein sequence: CASSSAGHNEQFF.

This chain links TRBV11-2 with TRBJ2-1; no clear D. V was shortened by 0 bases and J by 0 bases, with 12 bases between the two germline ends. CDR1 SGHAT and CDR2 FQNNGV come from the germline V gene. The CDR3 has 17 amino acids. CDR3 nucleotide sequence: TGTGCCAGCAGCTTAGATAGTAAGGTGAGCTCCTACAATGAGCAGTTCTTC. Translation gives CASSLDSKVSSYNEQFF.

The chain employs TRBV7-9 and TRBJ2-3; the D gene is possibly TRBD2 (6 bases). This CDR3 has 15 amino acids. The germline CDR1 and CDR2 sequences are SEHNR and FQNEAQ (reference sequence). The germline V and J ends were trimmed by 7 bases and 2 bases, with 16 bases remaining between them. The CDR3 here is CASISGSSDTDTQYF. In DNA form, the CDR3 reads TGTGCCAGCATTTCCGGGTCTAGCGACACAGATACGCAGTATTTT.

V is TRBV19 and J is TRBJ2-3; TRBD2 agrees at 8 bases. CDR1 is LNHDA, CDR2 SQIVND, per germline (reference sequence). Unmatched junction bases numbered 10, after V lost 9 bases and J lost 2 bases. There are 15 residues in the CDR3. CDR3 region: CASRLLAENTDTQYF. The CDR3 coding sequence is TGTGCCAGCAGACTACTAGCGGAGAACACAGATACGCAGTATTTT.

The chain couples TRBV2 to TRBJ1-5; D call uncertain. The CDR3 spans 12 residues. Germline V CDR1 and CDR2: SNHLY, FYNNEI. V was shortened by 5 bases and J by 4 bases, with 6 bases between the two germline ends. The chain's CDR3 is CASSRTNQPQHF. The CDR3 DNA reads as TGTGCCAGCAGTAGGACTAATCAGCCCCAGCATTTT.

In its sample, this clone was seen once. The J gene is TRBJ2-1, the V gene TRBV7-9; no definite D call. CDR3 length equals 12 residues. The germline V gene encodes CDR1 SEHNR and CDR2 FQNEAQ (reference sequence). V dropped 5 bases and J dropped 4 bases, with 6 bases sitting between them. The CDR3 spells CASSLGYNEQFF. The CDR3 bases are TGTGCCAGCAGCCTAGGTTACAATGAGCAGTTCTTC.